This entry is about one TCR beta chain. The sample is drawn from a study of cytomegalovirus exposure and HLA in healthy donors. Primers for the PCR totalled 60 Vbeta and 13 Jbeta. The method was immunoSEQ multiplex PCR; TCRdb's version includes in-frame clones alone and lacks a portion of them. The profile covers about 110,000 clones, with almost 70% appearing a single time and just over 8.5% taken by the ten largest. This CDR3 has 16 amino acids. Germline V CDR1 and CDR2: SGDLS, YYNGEE. V was clipped by 0 bases and J by 1 base; unmatched bases: 6. The specimen was PBMCs. The sequence derives from a man in his thirties or forties in good health and CMV-seropositive. J is TRBJ2-7 and V is TRBV9, with 8 bases fitting TRBD1. CDR3 sequence reads: CASSVGSGQGSYEQYF. CDR3 sequence (DNA): TGTGCCAGCAGCGTAGGATCCGGACAGGGATCCTACGAGCAGTACTTC. Looking up the rest from reference TRBV9 and TRBJ2-7 gives the full variable domain: DSGVTQTPKHLITATGQRVTLRCSPRSGDLSVYWYQQSLDQGLQFLIQYYNGEERAKGNILERFSAQQFPDLHSELNLSSLELGDSALYFCASSVGSGQGSYEQYFGPGTRLTVT.